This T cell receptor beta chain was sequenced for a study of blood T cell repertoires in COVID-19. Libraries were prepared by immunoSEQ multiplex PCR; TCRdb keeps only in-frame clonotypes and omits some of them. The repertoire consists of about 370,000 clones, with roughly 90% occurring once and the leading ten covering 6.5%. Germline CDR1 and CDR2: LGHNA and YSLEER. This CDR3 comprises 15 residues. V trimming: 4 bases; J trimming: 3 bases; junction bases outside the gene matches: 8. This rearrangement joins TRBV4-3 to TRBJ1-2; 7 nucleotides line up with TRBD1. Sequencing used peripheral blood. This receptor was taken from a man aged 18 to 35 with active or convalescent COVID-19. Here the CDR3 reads CASSPSPGQHYGYTF. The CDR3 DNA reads TGCGCCAGCAGCCCTTCCCCGGGACAGCACTATGGCTACACCTTC.